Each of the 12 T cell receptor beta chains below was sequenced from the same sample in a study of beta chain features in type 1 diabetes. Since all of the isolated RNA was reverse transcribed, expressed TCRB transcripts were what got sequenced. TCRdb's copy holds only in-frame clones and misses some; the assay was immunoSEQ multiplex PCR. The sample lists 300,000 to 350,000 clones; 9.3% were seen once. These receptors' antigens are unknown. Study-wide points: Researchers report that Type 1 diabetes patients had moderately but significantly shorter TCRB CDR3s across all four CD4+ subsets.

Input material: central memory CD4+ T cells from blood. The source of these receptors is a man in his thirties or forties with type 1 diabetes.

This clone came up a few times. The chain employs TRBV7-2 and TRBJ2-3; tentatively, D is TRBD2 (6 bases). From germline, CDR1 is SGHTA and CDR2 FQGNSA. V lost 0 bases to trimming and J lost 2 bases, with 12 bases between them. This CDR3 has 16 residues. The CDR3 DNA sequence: TGTGCCAGCAGCTTAGCCGCGGGACGGACCACAGATACGCAGTATTTT. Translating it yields CASSLAAGRTTDTQYF.

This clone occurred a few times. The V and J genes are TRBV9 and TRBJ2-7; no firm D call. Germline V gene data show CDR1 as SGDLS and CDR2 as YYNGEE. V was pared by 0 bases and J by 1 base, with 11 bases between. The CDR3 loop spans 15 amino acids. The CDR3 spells CASSVGVGKSYEQYF. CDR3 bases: TGTGCCAGCAGCGTAGGCGTGGGTAAGTCCTACGAGCAGTACTTC.

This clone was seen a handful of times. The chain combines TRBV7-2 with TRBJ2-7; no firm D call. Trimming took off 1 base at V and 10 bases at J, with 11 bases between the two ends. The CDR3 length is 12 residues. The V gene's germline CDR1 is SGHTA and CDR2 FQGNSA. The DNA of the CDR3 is TGTGCCAGCAGCTTAGATACGTCGAGCCAGTACTTC. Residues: CASSLDTSSQYF.

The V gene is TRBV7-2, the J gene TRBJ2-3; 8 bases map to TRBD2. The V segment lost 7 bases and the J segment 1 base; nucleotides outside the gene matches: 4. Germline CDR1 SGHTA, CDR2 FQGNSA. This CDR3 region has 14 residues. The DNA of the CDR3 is TGTGCCAGCATCCAACTAGCGGGCACAGATACGCAGTATTTT. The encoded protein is CASIQLAGTDTQYF.

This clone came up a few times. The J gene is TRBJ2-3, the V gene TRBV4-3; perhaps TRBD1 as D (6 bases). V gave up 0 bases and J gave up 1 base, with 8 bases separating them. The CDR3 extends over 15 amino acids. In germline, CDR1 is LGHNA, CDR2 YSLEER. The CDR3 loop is CASSQEQGRTDTQYF. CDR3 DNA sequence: TGCGCCAGCAGCCAAGAGCAGGGGCGCACAGATACGCAGTATTTT.

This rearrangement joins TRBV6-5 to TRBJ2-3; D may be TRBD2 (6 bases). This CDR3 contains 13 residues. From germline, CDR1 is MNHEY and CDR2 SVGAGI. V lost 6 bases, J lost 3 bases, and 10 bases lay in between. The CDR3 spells CASREGVTDTQYF. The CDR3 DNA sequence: TGTGCCAGCAGGGAGGGTGTTACAGATACGCAGTATTTT.

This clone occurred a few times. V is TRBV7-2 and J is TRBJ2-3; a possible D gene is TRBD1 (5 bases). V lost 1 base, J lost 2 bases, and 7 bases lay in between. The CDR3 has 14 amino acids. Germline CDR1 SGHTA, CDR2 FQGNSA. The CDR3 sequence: CASSLVGHTDTQYF. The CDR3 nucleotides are TGTGCCAGCAGCTTAGTGGGGCACACAGATACGCAGTATTTT. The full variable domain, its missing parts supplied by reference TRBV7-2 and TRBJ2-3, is GAGVSQSPSNKVTEKGKDVELRCDPISGHTALYWYRQSLGQGLEFLIYFQGNSAPDKSGLPSDRFSAERTGGSVSTLTIQRTQQEDSAVYLCASSLVGHTDTQYFGPGTRLTVL.

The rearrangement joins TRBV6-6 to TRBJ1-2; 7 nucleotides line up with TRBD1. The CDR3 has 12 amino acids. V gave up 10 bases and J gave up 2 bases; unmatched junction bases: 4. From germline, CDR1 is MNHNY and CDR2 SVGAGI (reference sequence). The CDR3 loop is CATMGQNYGYTF. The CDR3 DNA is TGTGCCACCATGGGACAGAACTATGGCTACACCTTC.

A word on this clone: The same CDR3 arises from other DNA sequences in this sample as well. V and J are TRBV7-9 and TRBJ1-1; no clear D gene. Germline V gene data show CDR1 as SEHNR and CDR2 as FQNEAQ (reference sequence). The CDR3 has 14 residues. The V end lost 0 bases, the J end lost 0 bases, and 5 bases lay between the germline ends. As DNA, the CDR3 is TGTGCCAGCAGCTTAGCTGGGGTGAACACTGAAGCTTTCTTT. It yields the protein CASSLAGVNTEAFF.

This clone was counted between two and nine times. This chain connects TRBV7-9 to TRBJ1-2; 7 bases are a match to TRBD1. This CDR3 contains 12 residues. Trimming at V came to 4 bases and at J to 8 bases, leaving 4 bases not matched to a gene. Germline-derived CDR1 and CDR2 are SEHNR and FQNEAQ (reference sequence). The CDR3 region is CASSYRGGGYTF. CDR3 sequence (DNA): TGTGCCAGCAGCTACAGGGGAGGCGGCTACACCTTC.

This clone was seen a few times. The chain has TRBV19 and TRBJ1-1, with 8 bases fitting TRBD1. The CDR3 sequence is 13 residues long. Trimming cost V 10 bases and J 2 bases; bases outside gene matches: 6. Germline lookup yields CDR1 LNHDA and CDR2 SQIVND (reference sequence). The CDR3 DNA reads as TGTGCCACTGAGGGACAGGAAAACACTGAAGCTTTCTTT. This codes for CATEGQENTEAFF.

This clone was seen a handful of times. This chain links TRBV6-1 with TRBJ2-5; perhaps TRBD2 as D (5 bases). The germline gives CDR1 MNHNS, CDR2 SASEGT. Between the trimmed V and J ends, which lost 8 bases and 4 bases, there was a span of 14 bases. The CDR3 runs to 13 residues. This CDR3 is CASSKRVIETQYF. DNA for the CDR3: TGTGCCAGCTCCAAGAGGGTCATAGAGACCCAGTACTTC.